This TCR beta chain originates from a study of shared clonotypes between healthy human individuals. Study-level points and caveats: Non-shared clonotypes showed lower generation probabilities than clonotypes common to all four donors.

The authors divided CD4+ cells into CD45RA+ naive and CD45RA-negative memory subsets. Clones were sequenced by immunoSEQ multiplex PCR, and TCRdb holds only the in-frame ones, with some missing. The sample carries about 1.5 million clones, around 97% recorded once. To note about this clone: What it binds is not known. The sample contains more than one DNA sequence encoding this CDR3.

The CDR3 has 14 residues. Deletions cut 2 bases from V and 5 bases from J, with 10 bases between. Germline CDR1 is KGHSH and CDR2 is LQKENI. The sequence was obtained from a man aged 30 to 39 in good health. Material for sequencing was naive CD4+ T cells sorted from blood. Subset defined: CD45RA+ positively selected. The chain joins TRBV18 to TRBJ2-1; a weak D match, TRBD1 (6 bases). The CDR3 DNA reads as TGTGCCAGCTCACCAACAGGGTGGGACAATGAGCAGTTCTTC. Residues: CASSPTGWDNEQFF.